The 14 T cell receptor beta chains below were found in one sample sequenced in a study of monozygotic twins with inflammatory bowel disease. TCRdb reanalyzed the 5' RACE reads and collapses them to one entry per CDR3 protein, without DNA. The sample yields 150,000 to 200,000 distinct CDR3 sequences, of which the top ten take up less than 7.5%. The material sequenced was blood. Receptors were obtained from a human donor with ulcerative colitis or Crohn's disease, or a healthy co-twin of an affected twin (not recorded which).

This chain connects TRBV7-9 to TRBJ2-1; TCRdb returns TRBD1, unconfirmable since there is no DNA. CDR1 SEHNR and CDR2 FQNEAQ come from the germline V gene (reference sequence). The CDR3 length is 16 residues. The CDR3 here is CASSLGGGIANNEQFF.

V and J are TRBV20-1 and TRBJ2-3. The germline gives CDR1 DFQATT, CDR2 SNEGSKA (reference sequence). The CDR3 covers 16 residues. The chain's CDR3 is CSARGGLRVITDTQYF.

CDR3 amino acids: CSVTSRDRKLAGIYEQYF. The chain carries TRBV29-1 and TRBJ2-7; the D gene TCRdb calls, TRBD1, cannot be checked with no DNA. The CDR3 sequence is 18 residues long. The V gene's germline CDR1 is SQVTM and CDR2 ANQGSEA.

The genes are TRBV6-5 and TRBJ1-2; the TCRdb call, TRBD1, lacks DNA for checking. Germline V gene data show CDR1 as MNHEY and CDR2 as SVGAGI. This CDR3 comprises 16 residues. The CDR3 here is CASSSGTGGLNYGYTF.

The rearrangement links TRBV15 to TRBJ2-1; without DNA, the TCRdb call of TRBD1 cannot be checked. This CDR3 spans 17 amino acids. Germline assignment: CDR1 LNHNV and CDR2 YYDKDF (reference sequence). The CDR3 spells CATSRTKGQSSYNEQFF.

The chain links TRBV5-5 to TRBJ2-2. Per germline, CDR1 SGHKS and CDR2 YYEKEE (reference sequence). This CDR3 has 12 amino acids. CDR3 amino acids: CASSPFAGELFF.

The chain is built from TRBV19 and TRBJ1-1. The CDR3 runs 15 residues. Germline V lookup: CDR1 LNHDA, CDR2 SQIVND (reference sequence). The CDR3 loop is CATTPLGKLNTEAFF. Variable domain in full (rest from reference TRBV19 and TRBJ1-1): DGGITQSPKYLFRKEGQNVTLSCEQNLNHDAMYWYRQDPGQGLRLIYYSQIVNDFQKGDIAEGYSVSREKKESFPLTVTSAQKNPTAFYLCATTPLGKLNTEAFFGQGTRLTVV.

The chain employs TRBV5-1 and TRBJ2-7; without DNA, the TCRdb call of TRBD1 cannot be checked. This CDR3 comprises 13 residues. From germline, CDR1 is SGHRS and CDR2 YFSETQ. This CDR3 reads CASRQGAGYEQYF.

This chain joins TRBV2 and TRBJ2-2; TCRdb lists TRBD2, though no DNA is available to test this call. Germline V gene data show CDR1 as SNHLY and CDR2 as FYNNEI. The CDR3 is made up of 19 amino acids. The CDR3 sequence is CASILGLAGGNLYTGELFF.

This rearrangement joins TRBV27 to TRBJ1-6; TCRdb names TRBD1, which stays unverified in the absence of DNA. The germline gives CDR1 MNHEY, CDR2 SMNVEV (reference sequence). The CDR3 totals 15 residues. The chain's CDR3 is CASSPPGQYNSPLHF.

The CDR3 sequence: CASSMGGGSYEQYF. The chain employs TRBV19 and TRBJ2-7; TCRdb selects TRBD1, and the lack of DNA leaves this call unchecked. The CDR3 consists of 14 residues. CDR1 is LNHDA and CDR2 is SQIVND in the germline V gene (reference sequence).

CDR3 protein: CATSRQGGVYEQFF. The chain links TRBV15 to TRBJ2-1; the TCRdb D gene call, TRBD1, has no DNA to confirm it. The germline V gene has CDR1 LNHNV and CDR2 YYDKDF (reference sequence). The CDR3 extends over 14 amino acids.

The chain combines TRBV18 with TRBJ1-1. Germline assignment: CDR1 KGHSH and CDR2 LQKENI. The CDR3 has 12 residues. CDR3 region: CASSPVDTEAFF.

The chain combines TRBV20-1 with TRBJ2-7; TCRdb selects TRBD1, and the lack of DNA leaves this call unchecked. This CDR3 region has 13 residues. The germline gives CDR1 DFQATT, CDR2 SNEGSKA (reference sequence). CDR3 loop: CSASPTGDYEQYF.